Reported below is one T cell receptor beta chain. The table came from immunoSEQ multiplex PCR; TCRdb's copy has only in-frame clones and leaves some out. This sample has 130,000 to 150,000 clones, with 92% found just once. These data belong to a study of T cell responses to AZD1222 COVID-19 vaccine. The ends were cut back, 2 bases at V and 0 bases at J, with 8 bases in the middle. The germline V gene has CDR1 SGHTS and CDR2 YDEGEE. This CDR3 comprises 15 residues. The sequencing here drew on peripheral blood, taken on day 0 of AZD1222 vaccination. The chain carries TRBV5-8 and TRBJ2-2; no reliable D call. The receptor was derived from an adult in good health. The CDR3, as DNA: TGTGCCAGCAGCTTCGACCTCGCGAACACCGGGGAGCTGTTTTTT. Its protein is CASSFDLANTGELFF.